This T cell receptor (beta chain) appears in the sequencing data of a study of T cell repertoires in cytomegalovirus infection. TCRdb itself ran the reads through MiXCR, one entry per CDR3 protein. Here the sample spans about 100,000 distinct CDR3 sequences, 20% to 30% being singletons. Findings and limits, study-wide: Dominating the ex vivo response were TCR beta clonotypes that were CMV-specific and HLA-C-restricted. The cumulative frequency of public TCR beta families identified carriers of CMV plus the relevant HLA.

On this clonotype itself: Its antigen is currently unknown.

V lost 6 bases and J lost 3; bases outside the gene matches: 5. The CDR3 loop spans 15 amino acids. Germline V CDR1 and CDR2: SEHNR, FQNEAQ (reference sequence). This receptor was taken from a human donor in good health (CMV status not recorded). Some clones in this sample may be carry-over from other donors' samples. Source material: CD8+ T cells from PBMCs. J is TRBJ2-3 and V is TRBV7-9, with TRBD1 matching over 11 bases. The CDR3 DNA is TGTGCCAGCAGACTTGGACAGGGGGCAACAGATACGCAGTATTTT. Translated: CASRLGQGATDTQYF.